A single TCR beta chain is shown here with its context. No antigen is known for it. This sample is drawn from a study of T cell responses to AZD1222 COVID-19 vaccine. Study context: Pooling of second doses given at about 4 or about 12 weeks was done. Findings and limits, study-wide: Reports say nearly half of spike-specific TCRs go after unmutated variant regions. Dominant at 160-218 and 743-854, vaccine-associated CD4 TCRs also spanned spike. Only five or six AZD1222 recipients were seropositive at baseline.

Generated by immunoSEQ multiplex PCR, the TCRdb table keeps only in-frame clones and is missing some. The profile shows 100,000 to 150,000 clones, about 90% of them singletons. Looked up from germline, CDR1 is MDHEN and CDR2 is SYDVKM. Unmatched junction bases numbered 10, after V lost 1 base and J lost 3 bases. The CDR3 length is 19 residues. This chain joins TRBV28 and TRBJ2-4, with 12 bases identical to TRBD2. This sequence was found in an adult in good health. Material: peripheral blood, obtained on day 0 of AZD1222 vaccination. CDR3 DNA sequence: TGTGCCAGCAGTTTATTTCCGACCACTAGCGGGGGGTACAAAAACATTCAGTACTTC. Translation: CASSLFPTTSGGYKNIQYF. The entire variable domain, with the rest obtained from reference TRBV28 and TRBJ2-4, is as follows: DVKVTQSSRYLVKRTGEKVFLECVQDMDHENMFWYRQDPGLGLRLIYFSYDVKMKEKGDIPEGYSVSREKKERFSLILESASTNQTSMYLCASSLFPTTSGGYKNIQYFGAGTRLSVL.